This T cell receptor beta chain comes out of a study of blood T cell repertoires in COVID-19. Across the study: Whether acute or convalescent, the COVID-19 samples came from the United States, Italy and Spain. Sources were T cells, B-cell-depleted T cells, or PBMCs; the material itself was cDNA or gDNA.

This clone came up a few times. TCRdb keeps only in-frame clones here, not all; method: immunoSEQ multiplex PCR. The sample has approximately 99,000 clones, roughly 88% seen once. The germline CDR1 and CDR2 sequences are MNHNS and SASEGT. The length of the CDR3 is 14 residues. V dropped 1 base and J dropped 5 bases, with 6 bases sitting between them. Source material: peripheral blood. The rearrangement links TRBV6-1 to TRBJ1-6; D is unclear. This receptor was taken from a human donor in a cohort sampled during active COVID-19. CDR3 loop: CASSEGGNNSPLHF. The DNA of the CDR3 is TGTGCCAGCAGTGAAGGAGGGAATAATTCACCCCTCCACTTT.